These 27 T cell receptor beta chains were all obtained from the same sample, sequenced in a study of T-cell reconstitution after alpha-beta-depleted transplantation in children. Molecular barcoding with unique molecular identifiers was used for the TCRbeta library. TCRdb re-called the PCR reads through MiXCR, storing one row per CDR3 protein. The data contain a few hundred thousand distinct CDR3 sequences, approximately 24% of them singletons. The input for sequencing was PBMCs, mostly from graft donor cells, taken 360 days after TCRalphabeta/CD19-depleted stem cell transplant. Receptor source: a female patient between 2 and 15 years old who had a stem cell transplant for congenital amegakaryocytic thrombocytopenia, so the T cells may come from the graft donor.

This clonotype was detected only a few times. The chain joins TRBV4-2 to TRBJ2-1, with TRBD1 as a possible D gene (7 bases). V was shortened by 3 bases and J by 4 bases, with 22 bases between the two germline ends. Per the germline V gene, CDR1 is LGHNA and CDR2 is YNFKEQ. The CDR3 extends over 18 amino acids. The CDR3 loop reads CASSQESRGAPFYNEQFF. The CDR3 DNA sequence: TGTGCCAGCAGCCAGGAGTCCAGGGGGGCCCCTTTTTACAATGAGCAGTTCTTC.

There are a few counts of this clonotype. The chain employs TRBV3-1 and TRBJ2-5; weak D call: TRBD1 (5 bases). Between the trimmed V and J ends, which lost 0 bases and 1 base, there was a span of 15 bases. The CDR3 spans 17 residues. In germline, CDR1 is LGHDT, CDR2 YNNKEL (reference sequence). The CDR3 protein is CASSQEKGLRGQETQYF. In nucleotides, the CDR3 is TGTGCCAGCAGCCAAGAGAAAGGCTTAAGGGGCCAAGAGACCCAGTACTTC.

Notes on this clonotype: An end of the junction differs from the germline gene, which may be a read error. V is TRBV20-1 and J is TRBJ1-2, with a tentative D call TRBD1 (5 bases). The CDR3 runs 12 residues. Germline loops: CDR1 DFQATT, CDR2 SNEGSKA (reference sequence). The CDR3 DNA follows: TGCTGTGCCCGGGGCCAGGGTGGTGGCTACACCTTC. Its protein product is CCARGQGGGYTF.

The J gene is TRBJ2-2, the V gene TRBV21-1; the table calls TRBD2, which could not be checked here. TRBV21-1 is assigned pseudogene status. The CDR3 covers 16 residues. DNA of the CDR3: TGTGCCAGCAGCAAGGGTAGGGCCTCTGATGGCGGGGAGCTGTTTTTT. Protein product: CASSKGRASDGGELFF.

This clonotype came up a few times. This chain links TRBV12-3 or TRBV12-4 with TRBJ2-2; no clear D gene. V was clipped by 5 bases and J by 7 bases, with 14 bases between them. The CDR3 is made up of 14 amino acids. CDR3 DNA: TGTGCCAGCAGTCCCAGACTGGTGATCGGGGAGCTGTTTTTT. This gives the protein CASSPRLVIGELFF.

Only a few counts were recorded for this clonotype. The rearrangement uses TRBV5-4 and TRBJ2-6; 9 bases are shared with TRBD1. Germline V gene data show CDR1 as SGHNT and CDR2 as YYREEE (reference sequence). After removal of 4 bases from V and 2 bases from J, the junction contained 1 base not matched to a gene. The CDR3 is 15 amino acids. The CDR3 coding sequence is TGTGCCAGCAGCACAGGGGGCGCTGGGGCCAACGTCCTGACTTTC. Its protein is CASSTGGAGANVLTF.

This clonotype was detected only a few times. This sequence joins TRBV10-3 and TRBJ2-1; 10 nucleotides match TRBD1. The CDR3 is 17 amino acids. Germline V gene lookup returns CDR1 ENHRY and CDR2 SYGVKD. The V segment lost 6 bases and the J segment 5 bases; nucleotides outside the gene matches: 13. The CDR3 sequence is CAIREGDGTGAHNEQFF. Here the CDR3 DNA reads TGTGCCATCAGAGAGGGAGATGGGACAGGGGCGCACAATGAGCAGTTCTTC.

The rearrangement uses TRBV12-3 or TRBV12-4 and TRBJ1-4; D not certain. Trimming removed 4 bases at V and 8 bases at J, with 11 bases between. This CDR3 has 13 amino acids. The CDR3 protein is CASSSSFSEKLFF. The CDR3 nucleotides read TGTGCCAGCAGTTCCTCGTTTTCCGAAAAACTGTTTTTT.

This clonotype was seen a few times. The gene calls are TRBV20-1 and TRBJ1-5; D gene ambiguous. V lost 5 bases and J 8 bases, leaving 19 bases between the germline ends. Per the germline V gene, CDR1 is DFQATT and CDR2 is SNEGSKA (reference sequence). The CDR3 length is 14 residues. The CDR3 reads CSASARSIAEPQHF. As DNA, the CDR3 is TGCAGTGCTTCTGCCCGGTCTATAGCAGAGCCCCAGCATTTT.

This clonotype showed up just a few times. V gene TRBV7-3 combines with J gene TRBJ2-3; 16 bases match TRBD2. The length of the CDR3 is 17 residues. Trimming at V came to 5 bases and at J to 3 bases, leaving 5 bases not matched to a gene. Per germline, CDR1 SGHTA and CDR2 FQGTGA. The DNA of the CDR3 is TGTGCCAGCAGCCCCGGGACTAGCGGGAGGGCAACAGATACGCAGTATTTT. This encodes CASSPGTSGRATDTQYF. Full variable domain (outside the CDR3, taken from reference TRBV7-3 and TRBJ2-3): GAGVSQTPSNKVTEKGKYVELRCDPISGHTALYWYRQSLGQGPEFLIYFQGTGAADDSGLPNDRFFAVRPEGSVSTLKIQRTERGDSAVYLCASSPGTSGRATDTQYFGPGTRLTVL.

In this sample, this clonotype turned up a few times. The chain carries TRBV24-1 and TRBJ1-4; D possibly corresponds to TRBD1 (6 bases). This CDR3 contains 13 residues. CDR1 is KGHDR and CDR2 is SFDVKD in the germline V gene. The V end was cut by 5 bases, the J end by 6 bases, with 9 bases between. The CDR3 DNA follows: TGTGCCACCAGTGGATGGACAGATGAAAAACTGTTTTTT. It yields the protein CATSGWTDEKLFF.

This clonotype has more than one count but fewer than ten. CDR3 coding DNA: TGTGCCAGCAGCCTAGCTAGCGGGGACTACAATGAGCAGTTCTTC. Translated, it gives CASSLASGDYNEQFF. The chain is built from TRBV6-2 or TRBV6-3 and TRBJ2-1, with 9 bases fitting TRBD2. Germline values: CDR1 MNHEY, CDR2 SVGEGT. This CDR3 has 15 residues. J lost 3 bases, V lost 6 bases, and 6 bases had no gene match.

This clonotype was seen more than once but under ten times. The CDR3 region is CSASDPLATQQYF. The CDR3 region has the DNA TGCAGTGCTTCTGACCCCTTAGCGACGCAGCAGTATTTT. The chain has TRBV20-1 and TRBJ2-3; D is perhaps TRBD2 (5 bases). This CDR3 has 13 residues. The V and J ends lost 5 bases and 11 bases respectively, with 20 bases between them. The germline V gene encodes CDR1 DFQATT and CDR2 SNEGSKA (reference sequence).

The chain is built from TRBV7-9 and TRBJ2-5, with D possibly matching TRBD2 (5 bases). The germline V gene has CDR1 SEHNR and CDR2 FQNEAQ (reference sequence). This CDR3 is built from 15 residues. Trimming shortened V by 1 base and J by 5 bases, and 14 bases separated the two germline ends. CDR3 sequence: CASSLVFEGVETQYF. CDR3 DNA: TGTGCCAGCAGCTTAGTTTTTGAGGGTGTCGAGACCCAGTACTTC.

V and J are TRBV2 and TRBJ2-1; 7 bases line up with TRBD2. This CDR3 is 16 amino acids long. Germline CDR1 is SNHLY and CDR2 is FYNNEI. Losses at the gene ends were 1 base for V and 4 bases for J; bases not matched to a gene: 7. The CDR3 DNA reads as TGTGCCAGCAGTGAAGTACGGGGGACTAAATACAATGAGCAGTTCTTC. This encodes CASSEVRGTKYNEQFF.

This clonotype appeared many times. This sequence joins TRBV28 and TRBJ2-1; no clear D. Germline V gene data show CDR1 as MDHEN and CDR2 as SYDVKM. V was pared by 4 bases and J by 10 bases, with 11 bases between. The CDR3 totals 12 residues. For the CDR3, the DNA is TGTGCCAGCAGTTATGGGCCATGGGAGCAGTTCTTC. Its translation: CASSYGPWEQFF.

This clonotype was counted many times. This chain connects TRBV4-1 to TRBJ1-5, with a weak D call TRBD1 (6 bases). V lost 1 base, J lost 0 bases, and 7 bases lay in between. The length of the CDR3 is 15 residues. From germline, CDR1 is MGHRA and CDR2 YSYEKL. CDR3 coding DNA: TGCGCCAGCAGCCAAGGACAGGCTAGCAATCAGCCCCAGCATTTT. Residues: CASSQGQASNQPQHF.

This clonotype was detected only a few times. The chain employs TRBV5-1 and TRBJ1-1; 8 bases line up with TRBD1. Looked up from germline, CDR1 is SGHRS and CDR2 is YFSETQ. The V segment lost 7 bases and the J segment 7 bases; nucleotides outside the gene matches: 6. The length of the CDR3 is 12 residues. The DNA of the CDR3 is TGCGCCAGCGGGGAAGACAGGGGTGAAGCTTTCTTT. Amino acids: CASGEDRGEAFF.

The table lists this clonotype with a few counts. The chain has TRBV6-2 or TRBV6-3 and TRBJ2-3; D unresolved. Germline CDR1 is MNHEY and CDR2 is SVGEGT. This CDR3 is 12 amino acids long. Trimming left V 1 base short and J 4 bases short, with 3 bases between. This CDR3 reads CASSYWPDTQYF. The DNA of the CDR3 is TGTGCCAGCAGTTACTGGCCAGATACGCAGTATTTT.

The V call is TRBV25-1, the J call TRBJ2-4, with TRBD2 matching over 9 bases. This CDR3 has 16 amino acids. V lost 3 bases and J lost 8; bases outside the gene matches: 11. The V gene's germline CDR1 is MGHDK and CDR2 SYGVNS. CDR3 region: CASSDTAGGLRDIQYF. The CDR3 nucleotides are TGTGCCAGCAGTGACACAGCGGGGGGCCTTAGGGACATTCAGTACTTC.

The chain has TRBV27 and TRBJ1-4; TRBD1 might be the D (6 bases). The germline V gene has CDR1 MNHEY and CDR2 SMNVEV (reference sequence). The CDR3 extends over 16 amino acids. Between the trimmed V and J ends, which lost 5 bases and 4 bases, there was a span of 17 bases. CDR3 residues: CASSHRVGGLNEKLFF. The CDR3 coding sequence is TGTGCCAGCAGTCACAGGGTGGGGGGCCTTAATGAAAAACTGTTTTTT.

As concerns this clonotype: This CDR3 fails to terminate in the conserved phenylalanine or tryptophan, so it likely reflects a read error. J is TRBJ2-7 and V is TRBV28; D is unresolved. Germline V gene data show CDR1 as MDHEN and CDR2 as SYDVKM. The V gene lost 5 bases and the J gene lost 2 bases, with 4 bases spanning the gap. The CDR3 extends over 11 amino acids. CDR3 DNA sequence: TGTGCCAGCAGTACCGCCTACGAGCAGTACTTG. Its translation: CASSTAYEQYL.

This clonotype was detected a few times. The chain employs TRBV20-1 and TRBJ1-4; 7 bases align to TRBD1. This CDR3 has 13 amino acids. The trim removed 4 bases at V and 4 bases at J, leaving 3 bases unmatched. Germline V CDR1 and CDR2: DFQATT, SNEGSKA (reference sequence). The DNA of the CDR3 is TGCAGTGCTAACCGGGACAGTAATGAAAAACTGTTTTTT. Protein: CSANRDSNEKLFF.

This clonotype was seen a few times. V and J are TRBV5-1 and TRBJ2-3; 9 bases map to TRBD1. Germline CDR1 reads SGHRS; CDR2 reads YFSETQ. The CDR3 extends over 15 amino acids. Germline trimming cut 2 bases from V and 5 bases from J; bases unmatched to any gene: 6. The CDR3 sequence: CASSFSDRGIDTQYF. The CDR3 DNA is TGCGCCAGCAGCTTCTCGGACAGGGGTATAGATACGCAGTATTTT.

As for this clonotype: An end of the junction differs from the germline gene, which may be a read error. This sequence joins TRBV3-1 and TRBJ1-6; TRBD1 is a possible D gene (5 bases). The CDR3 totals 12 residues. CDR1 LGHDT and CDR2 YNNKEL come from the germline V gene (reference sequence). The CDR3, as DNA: TGTACCAGCAGCCAATCGGTGGGACTCATCTACTTT. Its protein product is CTSSQSVGLIYF.

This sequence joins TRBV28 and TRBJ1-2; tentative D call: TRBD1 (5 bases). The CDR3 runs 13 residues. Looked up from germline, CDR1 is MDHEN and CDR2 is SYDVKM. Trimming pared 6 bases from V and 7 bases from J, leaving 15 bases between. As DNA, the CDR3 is TGTGCCAGCAGGGGGTCGGGGGGTGGTGGCTACACCTTC. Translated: CASRGSGGGGYTF.

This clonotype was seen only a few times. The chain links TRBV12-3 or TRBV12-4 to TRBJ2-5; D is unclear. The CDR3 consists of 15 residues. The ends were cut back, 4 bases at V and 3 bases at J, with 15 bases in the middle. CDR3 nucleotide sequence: TGTGCCAGCAGTTCGGCCCAAGGTGGGGAAGAGACCCAGTACTTC. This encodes CASSSAQGGEETQYF.